A selection of T cell receptor beta chains follows, all from one sample in a study of shared clonotypes between healthy human individuals. Only in-frame clones appear in the TCRdb table, and some are missing; sequencing was by immunoSEQ multiplex PCR. The table includes 550,000 to 750,000 clones, roughly 96% detected once. Sequencing used naive CD8+ T cells sorted from blood. These receptors originate from a woman in her thirties in good health. Both conserved end residues are trimmed from each CDR3. Fields, in order: V gene, CDR3 protein.

TRBV28,AGSSFPGREKLF
TRBV27,ASSLDRASGQPQH
TRBV27,ASSLGTSGRTGELF
TRBV28,ASSLGLAGHYEQY
TRBV11-3,ASGPYGGETQY
TRBV28,ASSLNPPDIWDYNQPQH
TRBV19,ASSIDRVNQPQH
TRBV2,ASSFVALRTENQPQH
TRBV7-8,ASSRRMSSYNEQF
TRBV7-9,ASSLVESGLIPEQY
TRBV27,ASSLGQAHQPQH
TRBV7-9,ASSLEGRAYEQY
TRBV7-9,ASGWTGYEQY
TRBV27,ASSLSGGGVLKTQY
TRBV6-5,ASRGQGRQPQH
TRBV7-9,ASSFRAQPQH
TRBV7-8,ASSPPGEGEWEQY
TRBV12-5,ASGFGRTDTQY
TRBV4-1,ASSQDYRGTDTQY